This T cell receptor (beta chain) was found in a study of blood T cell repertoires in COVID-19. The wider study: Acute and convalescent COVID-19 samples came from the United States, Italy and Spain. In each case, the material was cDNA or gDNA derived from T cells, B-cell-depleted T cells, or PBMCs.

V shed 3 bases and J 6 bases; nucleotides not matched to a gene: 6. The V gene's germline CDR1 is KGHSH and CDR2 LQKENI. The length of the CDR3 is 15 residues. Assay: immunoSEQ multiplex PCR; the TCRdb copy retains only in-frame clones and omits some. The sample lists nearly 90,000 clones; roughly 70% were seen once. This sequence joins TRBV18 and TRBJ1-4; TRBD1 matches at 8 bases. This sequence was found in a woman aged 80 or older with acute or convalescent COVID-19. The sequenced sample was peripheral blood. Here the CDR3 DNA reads TGTGCCAGCTCACCCGGGACAGGTGTTCATGAAAAACTGTTTTTT. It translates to CASSPGTGVHEKLFF.